Sequencing of this T cell receptor beta chain was carried out in a study of T-cell reconstitution after alpha-beta-depleted transplantation in children. The CDR3 is made up of 14 amino acids. Germline CDR1 and CDR2: LNHDA and SQIVND (reference sequence). V shed 6 bases and J 2 bases; nucleotides not matched to a gene: 3. This sample's TCRbeta library carried unique molecular identifier barcodes. TCRdb reanalysed the PCR reads using MiXCR and keeps one entry per CDR3 protein. The sample lists fewer than 550,000 distinct CDR3 sequences; over 9.5% were seen once. This clonotype showed up just a few times.

This chain joins TRBV19 and TRBJ2-7, with 11 bases aligning to TRBD1. The clonotype originates from a child aged 2 to 15 with inherited bone marrow failure, due to receive a stem cell transplant. Sequencing used PBMCs, obtained before TCRalphabeta/CD19-depleted stem cell transplant. The CDR3 spells CASRTGQGAYEQYF. CDR3 nucleotide sequence: TGTGCCAGTAGGACGGGACAGGGGGCCTACGAGCAGTACTTC.